This T cell receptor beta chain was sequenced during a study of shared clonotypes between healthy human individuals. Whole-study context: CD4 naive cells filled three plates per donor, CD4 memory three, CD8 naive two and CD8 memory one.

The germline CDR1 and CDR2 sequences are SGHTA and FQGTGA. Trimming cost V 0 bases and J 5 bases, with 8 bases left between them. The CDR3 totals 14 residues. The table came from immunoSEQ multiplex PCR; TCRdb's copy has only in-frame clones and leaves some out. The sample consists of 2 million to 2.5 million clones, less than 95% of them appearing once. The chain employs TRBV7-3 and TRBJ2-1; D not certain. The sequenced sample was naive CD4+ T cells from PBMCs. Specified subset: CD45RA+ positively selected. This clonotype originated in a man between 18 and 35 years old in good health. Some clones in this sample may be carry-over from other donors' samples. Here the CDR3 DNA reads TGTGCCAGCAGCTTAACCAAAAAAAACAATGAGCAGTTCTTC. It specifies CASSLTKKNNEQFF.